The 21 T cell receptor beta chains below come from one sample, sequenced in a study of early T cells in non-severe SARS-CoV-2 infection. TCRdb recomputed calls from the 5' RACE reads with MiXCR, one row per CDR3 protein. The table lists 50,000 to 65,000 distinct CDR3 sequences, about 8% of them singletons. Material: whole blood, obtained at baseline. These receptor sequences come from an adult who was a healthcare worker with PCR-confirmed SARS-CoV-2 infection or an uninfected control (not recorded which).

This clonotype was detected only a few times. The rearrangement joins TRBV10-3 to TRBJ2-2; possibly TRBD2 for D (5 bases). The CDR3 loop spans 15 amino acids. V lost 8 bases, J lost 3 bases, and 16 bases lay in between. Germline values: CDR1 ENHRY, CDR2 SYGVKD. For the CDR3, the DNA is TGTGCCATCGGGGAGACACCAGGATACACCGGGGAGCTGTTTTTT. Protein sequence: CAIGETPGYTGELFF.

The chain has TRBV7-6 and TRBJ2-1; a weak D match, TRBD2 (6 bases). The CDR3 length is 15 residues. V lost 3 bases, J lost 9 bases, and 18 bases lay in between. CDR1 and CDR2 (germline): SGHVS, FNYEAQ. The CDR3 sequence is CASSLSNLLRGEQFF. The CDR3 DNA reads TGTGCCAGCAGCTTGTCGAACCTCCTGCGGGGTGAGCAGTTCTTC.

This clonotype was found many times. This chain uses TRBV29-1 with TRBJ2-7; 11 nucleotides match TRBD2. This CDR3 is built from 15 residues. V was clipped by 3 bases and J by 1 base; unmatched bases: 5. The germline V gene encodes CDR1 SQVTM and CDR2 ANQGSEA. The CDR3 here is CSVDLAGGPSYEQYF. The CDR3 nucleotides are TGCAGCGTTGACTTAGCGGGAGGGCCTTCCTACGAGCAGTACTTC.

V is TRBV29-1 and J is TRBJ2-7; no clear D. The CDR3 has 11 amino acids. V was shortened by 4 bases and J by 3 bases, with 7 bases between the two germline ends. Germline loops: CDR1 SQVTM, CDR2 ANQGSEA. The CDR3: CSVAVSYEQYF. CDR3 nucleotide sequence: TGCAGCGTTGCCGTCAGCTACGAGCAGTACTTC.

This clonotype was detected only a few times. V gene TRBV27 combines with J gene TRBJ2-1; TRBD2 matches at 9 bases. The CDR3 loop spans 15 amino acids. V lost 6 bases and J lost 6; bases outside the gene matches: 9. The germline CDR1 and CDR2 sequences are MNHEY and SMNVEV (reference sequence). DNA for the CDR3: TGTGCCAGCAGCCCCCGGACTAGCGCCCGCAATGAGCAGTTCTTC. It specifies CASSPRTSARNEQFF.

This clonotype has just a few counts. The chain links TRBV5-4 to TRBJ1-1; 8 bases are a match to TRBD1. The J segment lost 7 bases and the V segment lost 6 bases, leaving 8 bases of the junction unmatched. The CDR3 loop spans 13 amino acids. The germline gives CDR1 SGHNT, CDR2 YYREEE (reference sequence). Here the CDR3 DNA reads TGTGCCAGCAATGAGGACAGGGTGGGTGAAGCTTTCTTT. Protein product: CASNEDRVGEAFF.

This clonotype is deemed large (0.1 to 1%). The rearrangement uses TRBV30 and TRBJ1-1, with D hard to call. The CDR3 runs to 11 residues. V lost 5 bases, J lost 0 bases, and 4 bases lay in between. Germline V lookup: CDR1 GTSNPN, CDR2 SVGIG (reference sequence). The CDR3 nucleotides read TGTGCCTGGGTGATGAACACTGAAGCTTTCTTT. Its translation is CAWVMNTEAFF.

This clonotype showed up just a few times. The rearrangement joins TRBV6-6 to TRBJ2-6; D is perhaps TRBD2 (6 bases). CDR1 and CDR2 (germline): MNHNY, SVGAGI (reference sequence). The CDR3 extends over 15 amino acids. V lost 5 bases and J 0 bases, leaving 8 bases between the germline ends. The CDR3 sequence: CASSTTSSGANVLTF. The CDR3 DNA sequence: TGTGCCAGCAGTACGACTAGCTCTGGGGCCAACGTCCTGACTTTC.

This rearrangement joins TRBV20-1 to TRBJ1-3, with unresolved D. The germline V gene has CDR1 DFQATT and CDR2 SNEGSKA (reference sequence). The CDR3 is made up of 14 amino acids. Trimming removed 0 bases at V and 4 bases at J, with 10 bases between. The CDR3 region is CSARDLGSGNTIYF. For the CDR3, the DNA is TGCAGTGCTAGAGATCTCGGCAGCGGAAACACCATATATTTT.

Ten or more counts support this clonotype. CDR3: CASSLAGQGSTEAFF. The CDR3 nucleotides are TGTGCCAGCAGCTTAGCGGGACAGGGAAGTACTGAAGCTTTCTTT. The chain carries TRBV7-9 and TRBJ1-1, with TRBD1 matching over 9 bases. This CDR3 region has 15 residues. The germline V gene encodes CDR1 SEHNR and CDR2 FQNEAQ (reference sequence). Germline trimming cut 0 bases from V and 5 bases from J; bases unmatched to any gene: 4.

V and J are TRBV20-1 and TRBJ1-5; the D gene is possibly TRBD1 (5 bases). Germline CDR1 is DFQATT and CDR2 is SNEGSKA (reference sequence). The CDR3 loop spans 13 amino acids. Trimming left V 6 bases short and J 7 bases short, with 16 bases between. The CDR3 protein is CSAGTGMQQPQHF. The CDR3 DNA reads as TGCAGTGCGGGGACCGGGATGCAACAGCCCCAGCATTTT.

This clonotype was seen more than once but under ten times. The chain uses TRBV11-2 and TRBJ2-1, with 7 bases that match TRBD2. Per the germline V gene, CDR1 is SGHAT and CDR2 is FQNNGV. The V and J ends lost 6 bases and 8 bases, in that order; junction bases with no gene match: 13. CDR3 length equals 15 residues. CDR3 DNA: TGTGCCAGCAGATCTTGGCGGGAGCCTAAGGATGAGCAGTTCTTC. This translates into CASRSWREPKDEQFF.

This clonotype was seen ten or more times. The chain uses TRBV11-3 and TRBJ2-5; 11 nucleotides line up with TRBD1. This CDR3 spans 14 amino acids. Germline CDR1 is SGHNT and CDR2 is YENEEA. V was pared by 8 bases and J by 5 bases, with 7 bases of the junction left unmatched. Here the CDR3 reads CASGGQGARETQYF. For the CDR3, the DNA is TGTGCCAGCGGCGGACAGGGGGCAAGGGAGACCCAGTACTTC.

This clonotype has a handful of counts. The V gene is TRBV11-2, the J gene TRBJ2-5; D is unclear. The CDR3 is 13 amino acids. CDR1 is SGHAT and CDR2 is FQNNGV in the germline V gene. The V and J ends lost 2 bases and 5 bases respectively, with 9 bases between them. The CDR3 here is CASSLRYLETQYF. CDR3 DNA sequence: TGTGCCAGCAGCTTACGGTACCTGGAGACCCAGTACTTC.

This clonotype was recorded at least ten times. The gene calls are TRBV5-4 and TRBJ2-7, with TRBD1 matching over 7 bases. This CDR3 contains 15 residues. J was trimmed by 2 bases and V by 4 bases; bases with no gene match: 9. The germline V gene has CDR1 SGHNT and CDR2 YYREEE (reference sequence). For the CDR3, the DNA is TGTGCCAGCAGCCCGCCGGACAGGCCCCCCTACGAGCAGTACTTC. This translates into CASSPPDRPPYEQYF.

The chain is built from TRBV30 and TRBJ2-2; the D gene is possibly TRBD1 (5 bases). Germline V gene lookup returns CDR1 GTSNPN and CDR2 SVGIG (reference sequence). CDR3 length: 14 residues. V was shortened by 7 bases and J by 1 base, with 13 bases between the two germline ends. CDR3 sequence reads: CAYRRDRNTGELFF. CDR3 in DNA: TGTGCCTACAGGCGAGACAGGAACACCGGGGAGCTGTTTTTT.

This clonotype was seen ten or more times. The CDR3 DNA reads TGCAGCGTTGAAGACCGGGGCAGTGGGCCCTACAATGAGCAGTTCTTC. This sequence encodes CSVEDRGSGPYNEQFF. V gene TRBV29-1 combines with J gene TRBJ2-1; D is perhaps TRBD1 or TRBD2 (5 bases each). V gave up 0 bases and J gave up 2 bases, with 14 bases separating them. Germline CDR1 SQVTM, CDR2 ANQGSEA. This CDR3 region has 16 residues.

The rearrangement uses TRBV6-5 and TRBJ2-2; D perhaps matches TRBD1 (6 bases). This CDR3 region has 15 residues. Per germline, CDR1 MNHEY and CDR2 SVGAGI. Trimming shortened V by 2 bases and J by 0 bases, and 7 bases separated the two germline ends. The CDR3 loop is CASSYDRTNTGELFF. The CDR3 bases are TGTGCCAGCAGTTACGACAGGACGAACACCGGGGAGCTGTTTTTT.

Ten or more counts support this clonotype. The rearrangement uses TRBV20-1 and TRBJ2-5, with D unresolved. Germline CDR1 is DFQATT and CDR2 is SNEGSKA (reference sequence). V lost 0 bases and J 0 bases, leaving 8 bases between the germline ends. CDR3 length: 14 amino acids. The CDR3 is CSARDEGHQETQYF. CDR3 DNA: TGCAGTGCTAGAGATGAAGGACACCAAGAGACCCAGTACTTC.

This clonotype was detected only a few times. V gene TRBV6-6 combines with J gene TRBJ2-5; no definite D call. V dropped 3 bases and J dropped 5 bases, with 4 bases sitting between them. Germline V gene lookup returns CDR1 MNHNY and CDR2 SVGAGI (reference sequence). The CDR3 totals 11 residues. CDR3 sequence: CASSYGETQYF. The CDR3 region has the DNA TGTGCCAGCAGTTATGGGGAGACCCAGTACTTC.

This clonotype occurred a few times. CDR3 nucleotide sequence: TGTGCCAGCAGCGCGGGACAGGGGATGAACACTGAAGCTTTCTTT. This encodes CASSAGQGMNTEAFF. The rearrangement joins TRBV7-9 to TRBJ1-1, with 10 nucleotides matching TRBD1. Germline assignment: CDR1 SEHNR and CDR2 FQNEAQ (reference sequence). Trimming at V came to 5 bases and at J to 0 bases, leaving 3 bases not matched to a gene. This CDR3 is built from 15 residues.